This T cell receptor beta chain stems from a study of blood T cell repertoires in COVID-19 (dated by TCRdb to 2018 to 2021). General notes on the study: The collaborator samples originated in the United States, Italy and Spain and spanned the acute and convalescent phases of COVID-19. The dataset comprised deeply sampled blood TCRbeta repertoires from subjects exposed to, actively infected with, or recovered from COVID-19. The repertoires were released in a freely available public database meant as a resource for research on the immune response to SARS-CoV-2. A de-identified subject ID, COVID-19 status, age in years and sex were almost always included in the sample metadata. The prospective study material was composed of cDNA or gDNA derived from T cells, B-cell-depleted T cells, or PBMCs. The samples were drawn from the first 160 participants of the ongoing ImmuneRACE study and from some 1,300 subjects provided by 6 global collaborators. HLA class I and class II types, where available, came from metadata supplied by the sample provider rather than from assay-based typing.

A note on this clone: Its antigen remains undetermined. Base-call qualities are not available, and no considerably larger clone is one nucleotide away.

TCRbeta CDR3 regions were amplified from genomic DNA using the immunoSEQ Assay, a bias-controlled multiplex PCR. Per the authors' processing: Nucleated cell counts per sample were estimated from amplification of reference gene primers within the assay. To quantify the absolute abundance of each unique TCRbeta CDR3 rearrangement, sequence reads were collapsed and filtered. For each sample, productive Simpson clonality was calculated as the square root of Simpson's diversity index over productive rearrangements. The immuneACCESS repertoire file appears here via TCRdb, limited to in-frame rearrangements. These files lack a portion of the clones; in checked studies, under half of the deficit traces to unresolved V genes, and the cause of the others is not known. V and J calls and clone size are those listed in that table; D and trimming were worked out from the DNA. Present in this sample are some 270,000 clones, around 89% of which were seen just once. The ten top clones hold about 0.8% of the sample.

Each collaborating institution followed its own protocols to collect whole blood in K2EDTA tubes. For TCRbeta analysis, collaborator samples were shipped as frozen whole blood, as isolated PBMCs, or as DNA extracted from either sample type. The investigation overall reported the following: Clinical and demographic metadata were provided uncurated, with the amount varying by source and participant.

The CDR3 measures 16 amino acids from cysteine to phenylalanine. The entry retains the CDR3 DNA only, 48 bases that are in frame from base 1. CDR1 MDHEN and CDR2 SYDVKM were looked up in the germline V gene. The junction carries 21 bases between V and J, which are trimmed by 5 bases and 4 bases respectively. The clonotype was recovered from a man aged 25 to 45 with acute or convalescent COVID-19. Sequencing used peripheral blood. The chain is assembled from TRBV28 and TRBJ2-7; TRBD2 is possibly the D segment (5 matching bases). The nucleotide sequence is TGTGCCAGCAGTCTTCGGGGTAGCCCTTTATCGTACGAGCAGTACTTC. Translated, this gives CASSLRGSPLSYEQYF.